The 2 T cell receptor beta chains below were found in one sample sequenced in a study of T cells in localized non-small cell lung cancer. The table came from immunoSEQ multiplex PCR; TCRdb's copy has only in-frame clones and leaves some out. The sample includes tens of thousands of clones, over 70% of them seen just once. This material consisted of peripheral blood, taken before any cancer treatment. These receptors came from a male donor older than 55 with stage III squamous cell lung carcinoma.

The chain is built from TRBV19 and TRBJ1-1; D gene uncertain. CDR1 and CDR2 from the germline V gene are LNHDA and SQIVND (reference sequence). CDR3 size: 13 residues. V was pared by 1 base and J by 1 base, with 4 bases between. The CDR3 nucleotides are TGTGCCAGTAGTATAGGAGGGAACACTGAAGCTTTCTTT. Translating it yields CASSIGGNTEAFF.

The chain couples TRBV19 to TRBJ2-3; 7 nucleotides align to TRBD2. Germline V gene lookup returns CDR1 LNHDA and CDR2 SQIVND (reference sequence). CDR3 length: 13 amino acids. Trimming took 7 bases from V and 2 from J; bases not matched to a gene: 3. The CDR3 here is CASTGTNTDTQYF. CDR3 nucleotide sequence: TGTGCCAGTACGGGGACTAACACAGATACGCAGTATTTT. Looking up the rest from reference TRBV19 and TRBJ2-3 gives the full variable domain: DGGITQSPKYLFRKEGQNVTLSCEQNLNHDAMYWYRQDPGQGLRLIYYSQIVNDFQKGDIAEGYSVSREKKESFPLTVTSAQKNPTAFYLCASTGTNTDTQYFGPGTRLTVL.